This T cell receptor beta chain derives from a study of T cells in Graves' hyperthyroidism and ophthalmopathy. Turning to the study itself: Blood from the periphery was taken at initial diagnosis, before any treatment.

This clonotype was picked up a small number of times. What it binds is unknown. With duration under 3 months, ophthalmopathy was active: Clinical Activity Score at least 3, NOSPECS at least 4. This CDR3 is built from 14 residues. The trim removed 10 bases at V and 6 bases at J, leaving 13 bases unmatched. Germline assignment: CDR1 MDHEN and CDR2 SYDVKM. Amplified regions were TCR beta CDR3 sequences from RNA transcripts. A first-round RT-PCR of the TCR CDR3 used the HTBI primer set. TCRdb reprocessed the multiplex PCR reads via MiXCR and lists one record per CDR3 protein. This sample has roughly 280,000 distinct CDR3 sequences, with 15% to 20% found just once. Points from the study as a whole: Ophthalmopathy was identified by the model a median about 6.4 months ahead of onset.

The rearrangement uses TRBV28 and TRBJ2-7, with TRBD1 matching over 9 bases. The specimen sequenced was blood. The TCR comes from an older woman with Graves' ophthalmopathy. The CDR3 DNA reads as TGTGCCATAGACCGGGACAGGGAGACTAGCGAGCAGTACTTC. Protein sequence: CAIDRDRETSEQYF.